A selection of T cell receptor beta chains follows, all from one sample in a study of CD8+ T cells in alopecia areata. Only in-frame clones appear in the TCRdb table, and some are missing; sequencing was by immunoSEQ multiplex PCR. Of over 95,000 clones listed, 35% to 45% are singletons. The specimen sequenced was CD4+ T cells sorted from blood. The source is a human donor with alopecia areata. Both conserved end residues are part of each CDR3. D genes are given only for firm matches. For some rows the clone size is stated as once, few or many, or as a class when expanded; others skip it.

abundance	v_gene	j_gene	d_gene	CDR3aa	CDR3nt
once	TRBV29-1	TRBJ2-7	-	CSVRGPRSYEQYF	TGCAGCGTTCGCGGGCCTAGGAGTTACGAGCAGTACTTC
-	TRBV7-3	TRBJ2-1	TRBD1	CASSSDRGFYNEQFF	TGTGCCAGCAGCTCTGACAGGGGCTTCTACAATGAGCAGTTCTTC
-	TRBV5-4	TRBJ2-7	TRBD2	CASSPGTSGRAYEQYF	TGTGCCAGCAGCCCCGGGACTAGCGGGAGGGCCTACGAGCAGTACTTC
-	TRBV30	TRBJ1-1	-	CAWSVQARGTEAFF	TGTGCCTGGAGTGTTCAGGCCAGGGGCACTGAAGCTTTCTTT
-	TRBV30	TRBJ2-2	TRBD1	CAWSRPGQGRAGELFF	TGTGCCTGGAGCCGTCCGGGACAGGGACGAGCCGGGGAGCTGTTTTTT
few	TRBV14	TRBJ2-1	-	CASKRTDSYNEQFF	TGTGCCAGCAAACGGACAGACTCCTACAATGAGCAGTTCTTC
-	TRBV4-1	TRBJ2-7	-	CASSQVFHEQYF	TGCGCCAGCAGCCAGGTATTCCACGAGCAGTACTTC
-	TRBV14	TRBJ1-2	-	CASSRVVRSDYGYTF	TGTGCCAGCAGCAGGGTGGTGAGATCTGACTATGGCTACACCTTC
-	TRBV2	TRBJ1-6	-	CASSERQVHNSPLHF	TGTGCCAGCAGTGAGCGACAGGTCCATAATTCACCCCTCCACTTT
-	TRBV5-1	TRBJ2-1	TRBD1	CASSLGTGGNEQFF	TGCGCCAGCAGCTTGGGGACAGGGGGTAATGAGCAGTTCTTC
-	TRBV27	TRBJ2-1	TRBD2	CASSTRLAGVLGNNEQFF	TGTGCCAGCAGTACTCGACTAGCGGGAGTCCTCGGTAACAATGAGCAGTTCTTC
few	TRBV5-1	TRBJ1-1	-	CASSLSGYTEAFF	TGCGCCAGCAGCTTGAGCGGGTACACTGAAGCTTTCTTT
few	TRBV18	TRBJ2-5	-	CASSPGQQETQYF	TGTGCCAGCTCACCGGGACAACAAGAGACCCAGTACTTC
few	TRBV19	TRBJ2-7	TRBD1	CASSDRATYEQYF	TGTGCCAGTAGTGACAGGGCCACCTACGAGCAGTACTTC
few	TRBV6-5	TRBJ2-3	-	CASSWSGFDTQYF	TGTGCCAGCAGTTGGTCGGGTTTTGATACGCAGTATTTT
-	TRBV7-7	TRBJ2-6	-	CASSETGRPKKGANVLTF	TGTGCCAGCAGTGAAACGGGACGGCCTAAAAAGGGGGCCAACGTCCTGACTTTC
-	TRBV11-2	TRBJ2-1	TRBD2	CASSTPAGGGEQFF	TGTGCCAGCAGCACCCCAGCGGGGGGTGGTGAGCAGTTCTTC
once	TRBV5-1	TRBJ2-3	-	CASSLDVGRPDTQYF	TGCGCCAGCAGCTTGGACGTCGGACGGCCGGATACGCAGTATTTT
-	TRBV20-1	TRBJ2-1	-	CSLKERGEQFF	TGCAGCCTGAAAGAGAGAGGTGAGCAGTTCTTC
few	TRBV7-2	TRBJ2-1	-	CASSLVDIKQFF	TGTGCCAGCAGCTTAGTTGACATTAAGCAGTTCTTC
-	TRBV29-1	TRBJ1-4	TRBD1	CSVGTGGREKLFF	TGCAGCGTCGGGACAGGGGGGCGGGAAAAACTGTTTTTT
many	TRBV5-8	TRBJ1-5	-	CASSASNQPQHF	TGTGCCTCCTCTGCGAGCAATCAGCCCCAGCATTTT
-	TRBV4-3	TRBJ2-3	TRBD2	CASSQLAGGDTQYF	TGCGCCAGCAGCCAACTAGCGGGGGGGGATACGCAGTATTTT
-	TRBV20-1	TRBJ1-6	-	CSARNSPLHF	TGCAGTGCTCGAAATTCACCCCTCCACTTT
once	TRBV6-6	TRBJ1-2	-	CASRNDRGGYTF	TGTGCCAGCAGGAACGACAGAGGCGGCTACACCTTC
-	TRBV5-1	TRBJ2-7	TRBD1	CASSLLQGSHEQYF	TGCGCCAGCAGCTTGTTACAGGGGTCCCACGAGCAGTACTTC
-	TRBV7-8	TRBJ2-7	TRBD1	CASSAEDRAREQYF	TGTGCCAGCAGCGCTGAAGACAGGGCCCGGGAGCAGTACTTC
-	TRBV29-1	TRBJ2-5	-	CSDRPGAGETQYF	TGCAGCGACCGCCCGGGGGCGGGGGAGACCCAGTACTTC
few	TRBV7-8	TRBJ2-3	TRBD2	CASSLAGGTNTDTQYF	TGTGCCAGCAGCTTAGCGGGGGGGACTAACACAGATACGCAGTATTTT
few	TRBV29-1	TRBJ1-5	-	CSVSGGNQPQHF	TGCAGCGTTTCTGGCGGCAATCAGCCCCAGCATTTT
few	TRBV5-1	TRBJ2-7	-	CASSTPGSGNHEQYF	TGCGCCAGCAGCACCCCAGGGAGTGGTAACCACGAGCAGTACTTC
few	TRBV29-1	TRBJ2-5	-	CSARPQQGFETQYF	TGCAGCGCCCGCCCCCAGCAGGGATTCGAGACCCAGTACTTC
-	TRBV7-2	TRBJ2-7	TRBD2	CASSLAGDLTNYEQYF	TGTGCCAGCAGCCTAGCGGGGGACCTAACCAACTACGAGCAGTACTTC
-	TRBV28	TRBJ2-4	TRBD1	CASSLSIGDRGKLAKNIQYF	TGTGCCAGCAGTTTATCTATCGGGGACAGGGGTAAACTAGCCAAAAACATTCAGTACTTC
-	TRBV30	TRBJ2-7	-	CAEGTSYEQYF	TGTGCTGAGGGCACCTCCTACGAGCAGTACTTC
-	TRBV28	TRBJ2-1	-	CASRSSYNEQFF	TGTGCCAGCAGGAGCTCCTACAATGAGCAGTTCTTC
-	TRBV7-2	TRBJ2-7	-	CASSFLPLTGEQYF	TGTGCCAGCAGCTTTCTGCCTCTAACTGGCGAGCAGTACTTC